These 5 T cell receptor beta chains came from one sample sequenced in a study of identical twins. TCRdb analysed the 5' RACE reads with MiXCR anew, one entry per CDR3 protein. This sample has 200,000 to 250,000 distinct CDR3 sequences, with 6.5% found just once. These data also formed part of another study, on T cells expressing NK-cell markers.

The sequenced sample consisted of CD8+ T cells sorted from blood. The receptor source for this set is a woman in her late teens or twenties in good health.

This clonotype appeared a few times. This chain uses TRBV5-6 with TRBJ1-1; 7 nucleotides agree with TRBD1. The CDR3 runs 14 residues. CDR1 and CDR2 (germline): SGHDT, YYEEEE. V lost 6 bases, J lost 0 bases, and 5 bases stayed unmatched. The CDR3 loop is CASIPGQLNTEAFF. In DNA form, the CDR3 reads TGTGCCAGCATACCGGGACAGCTGAACACTGAAGCTTTCTTT.

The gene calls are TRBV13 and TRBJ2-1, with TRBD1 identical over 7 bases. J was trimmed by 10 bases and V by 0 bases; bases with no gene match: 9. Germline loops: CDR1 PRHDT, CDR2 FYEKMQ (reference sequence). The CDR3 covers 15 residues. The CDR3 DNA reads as TGTGCCAGCAGCTTAGGGGACAGGATAGACCTAGAGCAGTTCTTC. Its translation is CASSLGDRIDLEQFF.

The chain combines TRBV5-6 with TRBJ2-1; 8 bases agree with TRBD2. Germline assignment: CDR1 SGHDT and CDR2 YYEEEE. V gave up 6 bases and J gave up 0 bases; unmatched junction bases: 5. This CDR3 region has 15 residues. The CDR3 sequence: CASTYSGTSYNEQFF. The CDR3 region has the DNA TGTGCCAGCACCTATAGCGGGACCTCCTACAATGAGCAGTTCTTC.

CDR3 protein: CASSILAVAGVYNEQFF. In DNA form, the CDR3 reads TGTGCCAGTAGTATACTGGCGGTAGCGGGAGTGTACAATGAGCAGTTCTTC. The V and J genes are TRBV19 and TRBJ2-1; 9 positions agree with TRBD2. J was trimmed by 4 bases and V by 2 bases; bases with no gene match: 9. Germline assignment: CDR1 LNHDA and CDR2 SQIVND (reference sequence). The CDR3 length is 17 residues.

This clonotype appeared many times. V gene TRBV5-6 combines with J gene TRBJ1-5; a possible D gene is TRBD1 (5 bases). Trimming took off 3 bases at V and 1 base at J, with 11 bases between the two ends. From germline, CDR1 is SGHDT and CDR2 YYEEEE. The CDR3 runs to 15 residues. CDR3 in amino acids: CASSYGEGSNQPQHF. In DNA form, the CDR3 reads TGTGCCAGCAGCTACGGCGAGGGGAGCAATCAGCCCCAGCATTTT.